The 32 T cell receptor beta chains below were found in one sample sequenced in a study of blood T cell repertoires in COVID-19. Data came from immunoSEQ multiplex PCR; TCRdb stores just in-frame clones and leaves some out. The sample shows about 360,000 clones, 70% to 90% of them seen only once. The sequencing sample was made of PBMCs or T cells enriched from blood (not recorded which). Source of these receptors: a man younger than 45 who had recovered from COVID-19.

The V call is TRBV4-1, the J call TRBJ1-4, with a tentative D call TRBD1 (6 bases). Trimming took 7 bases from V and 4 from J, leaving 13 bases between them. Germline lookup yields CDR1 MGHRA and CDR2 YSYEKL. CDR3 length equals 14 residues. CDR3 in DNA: TGCGCCAGCACGCGGGGGGGGCTTAATGAAAAACTGTTTTTT. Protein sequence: CASTRGGLNEKLFF.

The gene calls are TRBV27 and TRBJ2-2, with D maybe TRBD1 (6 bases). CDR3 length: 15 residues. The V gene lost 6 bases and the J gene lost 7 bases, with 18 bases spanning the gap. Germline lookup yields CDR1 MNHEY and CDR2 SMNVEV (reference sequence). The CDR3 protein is CASRGAAFSYGELFF. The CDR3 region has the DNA TGTGCCAGCAGGGGGGCCGCCTTCTCCTACGGGGAGCTGTTTTTT.

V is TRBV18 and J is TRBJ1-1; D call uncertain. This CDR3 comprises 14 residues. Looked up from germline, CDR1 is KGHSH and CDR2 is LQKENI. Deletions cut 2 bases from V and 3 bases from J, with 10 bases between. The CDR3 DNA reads TGTGCCAGCTCACCATACAGAATGTACACTGAAGCTTTCTTT. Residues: CASSPYRMYTEAFF.

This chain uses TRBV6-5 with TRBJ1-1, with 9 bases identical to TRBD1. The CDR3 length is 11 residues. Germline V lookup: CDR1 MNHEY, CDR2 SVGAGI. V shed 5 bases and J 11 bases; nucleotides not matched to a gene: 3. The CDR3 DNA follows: TGTGCCAGCAGTCGGGACAGGGTGGCTTTCTTT. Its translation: CASSRDRVAFF.

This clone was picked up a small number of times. Here the CDR3 DNA reads TGTGCCAGCAGCGTACAGGCAAACACTGAAGCTTTCTTT. It translates to CASSVQANTEAFF. The V gene is TRBV7-3, the J gene TRBJ1-1, with D possibly TRBD1 on 5 matching bases. Per the germline V gene, CDR1 is SGHTA and CDR2 is FQGTGA. The CDR3 sequence is 13 residues long. V dropped 5 bases and J dropped 2 bases, with 9 bases sitting between them.

CDR3 DNA: TGTGCCACCAGTGATTCTGGACACCGCAATGAGCAGTTCTTC. Encoded protein: CATSDSGHRNEQFF. This chain uses TRBV24-1 with TRBJ2-1; D perhaps matches TRBD1 (5 bases). The CDR3 has 14 residues. V was trimmed by 2 bases and J by 6 bases, leaving 10 bases between them. The germline V gene has CDR1 KGHDR and CDR2 SFDVKD.

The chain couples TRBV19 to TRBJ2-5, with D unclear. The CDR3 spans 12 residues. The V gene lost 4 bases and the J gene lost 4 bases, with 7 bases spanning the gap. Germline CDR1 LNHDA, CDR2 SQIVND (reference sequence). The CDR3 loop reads CASSKGGETQYF. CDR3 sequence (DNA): TGTGCCAGTAGTAAAGGCGGAGAGACCCAGTACTTC.

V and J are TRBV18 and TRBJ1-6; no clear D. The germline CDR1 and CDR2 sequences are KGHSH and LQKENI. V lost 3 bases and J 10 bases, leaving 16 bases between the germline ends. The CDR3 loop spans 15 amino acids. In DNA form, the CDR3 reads TGTGCCAGCTCACCGATTCCGGGTTTAGGATCACCCCTCCACTTT. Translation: CASSPIPGLGSPLHF.

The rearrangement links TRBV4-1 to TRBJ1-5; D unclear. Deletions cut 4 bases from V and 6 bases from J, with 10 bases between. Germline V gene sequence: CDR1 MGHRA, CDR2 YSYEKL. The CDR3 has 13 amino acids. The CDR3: CASSLAGSQPQHF. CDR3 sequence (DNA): TGCGCCAGCAGCCTTGCGGGGTCTCAGCCCCAGCATTTT.

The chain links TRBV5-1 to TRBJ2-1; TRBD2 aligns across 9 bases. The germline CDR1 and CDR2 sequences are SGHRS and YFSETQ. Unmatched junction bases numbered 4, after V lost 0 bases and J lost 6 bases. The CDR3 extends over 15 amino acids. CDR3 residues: CASSLASGALNEQFF. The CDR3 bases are TGCGCCAGCAGCTTGGCTAGCGGGGCACTCAATGAGCAGTTCTTC.

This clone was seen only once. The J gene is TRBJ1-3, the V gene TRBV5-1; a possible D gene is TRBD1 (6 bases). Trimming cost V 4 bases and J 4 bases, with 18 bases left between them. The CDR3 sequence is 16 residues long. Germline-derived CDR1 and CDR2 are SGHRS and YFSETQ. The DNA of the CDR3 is TGCGCCAGCAGCACCACAGGGCCTGGCGCCGGAAACACCATATATTTT. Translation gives CASSTTGPGAGNTIYF.

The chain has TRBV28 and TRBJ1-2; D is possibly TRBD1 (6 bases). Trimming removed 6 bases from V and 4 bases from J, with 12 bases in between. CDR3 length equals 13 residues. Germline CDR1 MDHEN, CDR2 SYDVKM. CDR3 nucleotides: TGTGCCAGCAGATTACAGGGCACCTATGGCTACACCTTC. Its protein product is CASRLQGTYGYTF.

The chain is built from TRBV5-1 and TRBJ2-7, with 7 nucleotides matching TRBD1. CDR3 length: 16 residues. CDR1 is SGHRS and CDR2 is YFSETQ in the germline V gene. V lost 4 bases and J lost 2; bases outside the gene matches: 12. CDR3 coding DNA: TGCGCCAGCAGCCTAGGGGGCCCGACAGGGACCTACGAGCAGTACTTC. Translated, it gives CASSLGGPTGTYEQYF.

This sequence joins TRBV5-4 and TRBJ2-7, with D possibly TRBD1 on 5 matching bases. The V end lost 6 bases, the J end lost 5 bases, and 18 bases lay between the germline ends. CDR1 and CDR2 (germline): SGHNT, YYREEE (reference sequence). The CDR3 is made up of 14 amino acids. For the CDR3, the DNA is TGTGCCAGCAAACGATTCAGGGATGGGGACGAGCAGTACTTC. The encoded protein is CASKRFRDGDEQYF.

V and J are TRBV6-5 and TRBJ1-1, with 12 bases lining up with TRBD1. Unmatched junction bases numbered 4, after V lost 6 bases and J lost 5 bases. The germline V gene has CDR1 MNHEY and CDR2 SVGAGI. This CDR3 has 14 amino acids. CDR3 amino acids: CASRRGQGATEAFF. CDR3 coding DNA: TGTGCCAGCAGGAGGGGACAGGGGGCTACTGAAGCTTTCTTT.

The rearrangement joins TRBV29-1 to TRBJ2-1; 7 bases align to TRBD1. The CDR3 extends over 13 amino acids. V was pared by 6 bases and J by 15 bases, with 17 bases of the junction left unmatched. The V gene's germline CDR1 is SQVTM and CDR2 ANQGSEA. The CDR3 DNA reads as TGCAGCGTCCCCGAGGGGGACAGAATGAACCTGTTCTTC. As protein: CSVPEGDRMNLFF.

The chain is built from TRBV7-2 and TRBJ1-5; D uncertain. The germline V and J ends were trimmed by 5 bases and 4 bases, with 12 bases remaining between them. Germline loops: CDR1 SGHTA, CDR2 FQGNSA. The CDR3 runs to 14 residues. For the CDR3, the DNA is TGTGCCAGCAGCCCCCGCGGGTTGAATCAGCCCCAGCATTTT. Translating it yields CASSPRGLNQPQHF.

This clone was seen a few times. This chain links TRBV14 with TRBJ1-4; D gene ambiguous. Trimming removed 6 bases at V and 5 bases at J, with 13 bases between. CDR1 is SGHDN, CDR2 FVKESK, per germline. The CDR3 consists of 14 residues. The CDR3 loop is CASSAAHLNEKLFF. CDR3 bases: TGTGCCAGCAGTGCCGCGCACCTGAATGAAAAACTGTTTTTT.

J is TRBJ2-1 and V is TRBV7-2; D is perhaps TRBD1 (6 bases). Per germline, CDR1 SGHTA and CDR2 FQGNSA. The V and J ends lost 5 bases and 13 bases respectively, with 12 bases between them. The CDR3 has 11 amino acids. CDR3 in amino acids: CASSTRTEQFF. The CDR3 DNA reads TGTGCCAGCAGCACGCGGACAGAACAGTTCTTC.

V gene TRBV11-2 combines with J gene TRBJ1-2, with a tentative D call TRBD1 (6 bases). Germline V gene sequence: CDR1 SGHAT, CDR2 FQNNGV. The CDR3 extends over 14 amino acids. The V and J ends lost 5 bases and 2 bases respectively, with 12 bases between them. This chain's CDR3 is CASSEGGGNYGYTF. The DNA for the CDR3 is TGTGCCAGCAGCGAGGGGGGAGGGAACTATGGCTACACCTTC.

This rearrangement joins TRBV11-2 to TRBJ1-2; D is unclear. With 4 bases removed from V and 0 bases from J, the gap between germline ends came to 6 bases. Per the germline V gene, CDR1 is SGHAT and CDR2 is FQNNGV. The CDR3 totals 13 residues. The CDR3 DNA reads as TGTGCCAGCAGCTCTCTAACTAACTATGGCTACACCTTC. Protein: CASSSLTNYGYTF.

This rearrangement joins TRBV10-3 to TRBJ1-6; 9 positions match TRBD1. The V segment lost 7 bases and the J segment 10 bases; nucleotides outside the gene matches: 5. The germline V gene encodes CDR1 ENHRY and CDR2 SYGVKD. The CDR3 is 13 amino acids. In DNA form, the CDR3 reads TGTGCCATCACAGGGACAGGGAGCTCACCCCTCCACTTT. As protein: CAITGTGSSPLHF.

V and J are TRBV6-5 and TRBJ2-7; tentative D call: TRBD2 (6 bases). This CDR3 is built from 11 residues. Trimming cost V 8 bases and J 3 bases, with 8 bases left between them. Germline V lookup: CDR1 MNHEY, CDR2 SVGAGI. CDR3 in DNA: TGTGCCAGCGGAGGGGACTACGAGCAGTACTTC. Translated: CASGGDYEQYF.

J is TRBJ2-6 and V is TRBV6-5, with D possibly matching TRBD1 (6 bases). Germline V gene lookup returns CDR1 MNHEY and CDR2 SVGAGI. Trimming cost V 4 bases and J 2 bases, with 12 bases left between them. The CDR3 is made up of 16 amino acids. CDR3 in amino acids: CASSLDSPTGANVLTF. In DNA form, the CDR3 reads TGTGCCAGCAGTTTGGACAGCCCCACTGGGGCCAACGTCCTGACTTTC.

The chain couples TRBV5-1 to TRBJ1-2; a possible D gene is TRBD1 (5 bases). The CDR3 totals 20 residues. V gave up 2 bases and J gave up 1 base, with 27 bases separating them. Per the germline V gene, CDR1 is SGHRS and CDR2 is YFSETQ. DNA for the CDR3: TGCGCCAGCAGCTTCTTGGTTGGGGCAGTACCACTGGAAGATAACTATGGCTACACCTTC. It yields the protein CASSFLVGAVPLEDNYGYTF.

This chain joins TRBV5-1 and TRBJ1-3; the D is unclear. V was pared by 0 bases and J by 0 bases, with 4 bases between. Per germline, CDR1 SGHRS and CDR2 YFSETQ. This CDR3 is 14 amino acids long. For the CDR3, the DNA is TGCGCCAGCAGCTTGGCTAACTCTGGAAACACCATATATTTT. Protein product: CASSLANSGNTIYF.

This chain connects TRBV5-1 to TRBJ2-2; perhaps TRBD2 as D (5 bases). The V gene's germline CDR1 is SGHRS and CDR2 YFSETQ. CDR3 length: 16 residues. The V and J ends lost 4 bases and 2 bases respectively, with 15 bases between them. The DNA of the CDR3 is TGCGCCAGCAGCCCGGGGTCCCACAGCAACACCGGGGAGCTGTTTTTT. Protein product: CASSPGSHSNTGELFF.

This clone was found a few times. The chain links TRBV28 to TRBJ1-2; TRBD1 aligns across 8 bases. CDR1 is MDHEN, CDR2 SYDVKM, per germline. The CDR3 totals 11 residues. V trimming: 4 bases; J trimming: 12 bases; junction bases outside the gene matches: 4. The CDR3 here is CASSSDRVHTF. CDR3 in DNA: TGTGCCAGCAGTTCGGACAGGGTGCACACCTTC.

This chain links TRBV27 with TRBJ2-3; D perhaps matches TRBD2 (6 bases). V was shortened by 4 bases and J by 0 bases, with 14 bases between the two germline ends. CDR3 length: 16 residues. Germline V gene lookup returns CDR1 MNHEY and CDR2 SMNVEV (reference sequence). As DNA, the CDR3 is TGTGCCAGCAGTTGGCTTAGCGGAACTAGCACAGATACGCAGTATTTT. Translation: CASSWLSGTSTDTQYF.

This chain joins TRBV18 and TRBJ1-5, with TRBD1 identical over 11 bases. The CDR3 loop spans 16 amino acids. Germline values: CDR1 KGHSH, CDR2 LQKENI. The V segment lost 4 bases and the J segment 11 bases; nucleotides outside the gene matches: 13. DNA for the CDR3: TGTGCCAGCTCACTGGGCGGGACAGGGGGTCCGTTGGCCCAGCATTTT. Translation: CASSLGGTGGPLAQHF.

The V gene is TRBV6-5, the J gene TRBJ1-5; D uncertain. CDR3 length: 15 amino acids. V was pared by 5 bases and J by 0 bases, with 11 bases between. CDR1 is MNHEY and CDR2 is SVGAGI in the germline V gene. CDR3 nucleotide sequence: TGTGCCAGCAGTCGAGCGGCGGATAGCAATCAGCCCCAGCATTTT. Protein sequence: CASSRAADSNQPQHF.

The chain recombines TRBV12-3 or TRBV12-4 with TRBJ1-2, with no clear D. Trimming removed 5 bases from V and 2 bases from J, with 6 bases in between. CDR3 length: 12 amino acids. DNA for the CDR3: TGTGCCAGCAGTGCCACAAACTATGGCTACACCTTC. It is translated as CASSATNYGYTF.